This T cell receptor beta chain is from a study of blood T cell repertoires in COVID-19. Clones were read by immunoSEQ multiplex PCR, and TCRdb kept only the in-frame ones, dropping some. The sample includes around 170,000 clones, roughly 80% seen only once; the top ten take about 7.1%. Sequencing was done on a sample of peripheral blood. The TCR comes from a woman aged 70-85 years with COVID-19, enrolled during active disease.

The CDR3 nucleotides read TGCGCCAGCACGAGGGAGGGGGGCACAGATACGCAGTATTTT. It encodes CASTREGGTDTQYF. The J gene is TRBJ2-3, the V gene TRBV5-1; TRBD2 is a possible D gene (7 bases). Trimming stripped 6 bases from V and 1 base from J, with 12 bases between. The CDR3 is 14 amino acids. Germline CDR1 reads SGHRS; CDR2 reads YFSETQ.